This TCR beta chain comes out of a study of cytomegalovirus exposure and HLA in healthy donors. In the PCR, 60 Vbeta and 13 Jbeta primers were used. Repertoires were generated with immunoSEQ multiplex PCR, while TCRdb's copy carries only in-frame clones and drops some. Here the sample spans approximately 260,000 clones, approximately 84% being singletons. The CDR3 is 17 amino acids. Trimming shortened V by 0 bases and J by 0 bases, and 12 bases separated the two germline ends. Germline CDR1 is SGHDT and CDR2 is YYEEEE. Sequencing used PBMCs. This rearrangement joins TRBV5-6 to TRBJ2-2; D is perhaps TRBD2 (6 bases). The receptor was isolated from a woman in her thirties or forties in good health and CMV-seropositive. CDR3 bases: TGTGCCAGCAGCTTGGTACCGGGACTGACGAACACCGGGGAGCTGTTTTTT. Translation: CASSLVPGLTNTGELFF.